This T cell receptor (beta chain) was sequenced in a study of CD8 T cells in ankylosing spondylitis. TCRdb processed the 5' RACE reads anew with MiXCR; each CDR3 protein has one entry. The table has about 160,000 distinct CDR3 sequences, around 45% seen once. V lost 7 bases, J lost 3 bases, and 16 bases lay in between. CDR1 is SEHNR, CDR2 FQNEAQ, per germline (reference sequence). This CDR3 region has 15 residues. The material sequenced was synovial fluid, either unsorted or a sorted T cell fraction (not recorded which). The TCR comes from a male donor with ankylosing spondylitis. The J gene is TRBJ2-1, the V gene TRBV7-9; D not resolved. The DNA of the CDR3 is TGTGCCAGCACCCCCCTGCATAGATACTACAATGAGCAGTTCTTC. It codes for CASTPLHRYYNEQFF.